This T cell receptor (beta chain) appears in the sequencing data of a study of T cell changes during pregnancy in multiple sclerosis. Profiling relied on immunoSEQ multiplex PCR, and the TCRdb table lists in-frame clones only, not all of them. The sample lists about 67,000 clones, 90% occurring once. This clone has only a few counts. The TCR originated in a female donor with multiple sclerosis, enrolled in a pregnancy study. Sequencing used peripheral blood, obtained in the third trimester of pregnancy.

Written as DNA, the CDR3 is TGCAGCGTAACCGGGACAGCTTACGAGCAGTACTTC. Protein sequence: CSVTGTAYEQYF. The chain has TRBV29-1 and TRBJ2-7; 7 bases line up with TRBD1. V gave up 6 bases and J gave up 4 bases; unmatched junction bases: 6. Germline-derived CDR1 and CDR2 are SQVTM and ANQGSEA. This CDR3 is 12 amino acids long.